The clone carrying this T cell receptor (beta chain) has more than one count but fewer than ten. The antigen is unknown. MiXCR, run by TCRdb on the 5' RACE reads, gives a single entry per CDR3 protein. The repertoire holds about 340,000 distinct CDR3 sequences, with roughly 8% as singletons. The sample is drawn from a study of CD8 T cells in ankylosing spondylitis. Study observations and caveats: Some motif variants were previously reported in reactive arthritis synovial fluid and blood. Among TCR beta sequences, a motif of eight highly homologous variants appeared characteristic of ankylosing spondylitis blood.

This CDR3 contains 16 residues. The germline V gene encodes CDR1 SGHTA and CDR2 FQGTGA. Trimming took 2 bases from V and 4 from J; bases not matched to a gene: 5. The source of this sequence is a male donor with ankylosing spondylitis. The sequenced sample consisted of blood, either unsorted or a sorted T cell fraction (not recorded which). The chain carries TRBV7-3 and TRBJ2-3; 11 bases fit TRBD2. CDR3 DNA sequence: TGTGCCAGCAGCTTATTAGCGGGAGGGCCCCCAGATACGCAGTATTTT. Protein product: CASSLLAGGPPDTQYF.